These 29 T cell receptor beta chains were sequenced from one sample in a study of cytomegalovirus exposure and HLA in healthy donors. Primers for the PCR totalled 60 Vbeta and 13 Jbeta. Data came from immunoSEQ multiplex PCR; TCRdb stores just in-frame clones and leaves some out. This sample yields tens of thousands of clones, of which less than 85% are seen a single time; roughly 21% belongs to the top ten. The specimen was PBMCs. The receptors were sampled from a woman in her sixties in good health and CMV-seropositive.

The chain couples TRBV7-2 to TRBJ1-4; no clear D gene. Trimming took 5 bases from V and 8 from J, leaving 15 bases between them. The CDR3 runs 14 residues. Per germline, CDR1 SGHTA and CDR2 FQGNSA. The CDR3 DNA reads TGTGCCAGCAGCCCGACACTGCAAGGAGAAAAACTGTTTTTT. It is translated as CASSPTLQGEKLFF.

V is TRBV2 and J is TRBJ1-1; D is undetermined. The CDR3 totals 14 residues. Between the trimmed V and J ends, which lost 3 bases and 0 bases, there was a span of 8 bases. Germline V gene data show CDR1 as SNHLY and CDR2 as FYNNEI. The CDR3 reads CASSEIGVNTEAFF. Written as DNA, the CDR3 is TGTGCCAGCAGTGAGATCGGGGTGAACACTGAAGCTTTCTTT.

This clone was seen a handful of times. The chain links TRBV12-5 to TRBJ2-2, with 9 bases aligning to TRBD1. Trimming removed 5 bases from V and 8 bases from J; junction bases left unmatched: 9. The CDR3 contains 15 residues. Germline V gives CDR1 LGHNT, CDR2 FRNRAP. For the CDR3, the DNA is TGTGCTAGTGGTCTCGGGACAGGGCTTTTTGGGGAGCTGTTTTTT. This gives the protein CASGLGTGLFGELFF.

The V call is TRBV11-2, the J call TRBJ2-1; D gene ambiguous. The CDR3 consists of 14 residues. From germline, CDR1 is SGHAT and CDR2 FQNNGV. V was cut by 4 bases and J by 5 bases, with 12 bases left in between. The CDR3 sequence is CASSSFWSNNEQFF. The CDR3 region has the DNA TGTGCCAGCAGCTCCTTTTGGAGTAACAATGAGCAGTTCTTC.

This clone occurred a few times. One end of the junction fails to match germline, which may point to a read error. The chain couples TRBV18 to TRBJ2-1, with 9 bases that match TRBD2. The CDR3 is made up of 14 amino acids. Germline CDR1 and CDR2: KGHSH and LQKENI. The CDR3 nucleotides read TGTGCCAGCTCACCTGGAGTAGCGGGAGAACCTGACCTCTTC. It yields the protein CASSPGVAGEPDLF. Full variable domain (remainder filled in from reference TRBV18 and TRBJ2-1): NAGVMQNPRHLVRRRGQEARLRCSPMKGHSHVYWYRQLPEEGLKFMVYLQKENIIDESGMPKERFSAEFPKEGPSILRIQQVVRGDSAAYFCASSPGVAGEPDLFGPGTRLTVL.

V and J are TRBV10-3 and TRBJ2-3; 8 bases line up with TRBD2. This CDR3 is built from 15 residues. The J segment lost 4 bases and the V segment lost 11 bases, leaving 14 bases of the junction unmatched. The germline CDR1 and CDR2 sequences are ENHRY and SYGVKD. CDR3 amino acids: CASNQDGGAADTQYF. DNA for the CDR3: TGTGCCTCAAACCAGGACGGGGGGGCCGCAGATACGCAGTATTTT.

This clone has a handful of counts. V and J are TRBV7-2 and TRBJ2-7; D is possibly TRBD1 (6 bases). V lost 4 bases to trimming and J lost 7 bases, with 17 bases between them. The CDR3 spans 14 residues. Germline V gene sequence: CDR1 SGHTA, CDR2 FQGNSA. The CDR3 DNA reads as TGTGCCAGCAGCTCCCTCTCCACAGGGAATGAGCAGTACTTC. As protein: CASSSLSTGNEQYF.

This chain uses TRBV28 with TRBJ2-5; tentatively, D is TRBD2 (5 bases). Germline assignment: CDR1 MDHEN and CDR2 SYDVKM. There are 13 residues in the CDR3. With 1 base removed from V and 4 bases from J, the gap between germline ends came to 7 bases. The CDR3 coding sequence is TGTGCCAGCAGTTTATCGGGGTCAGAGACCCAGTACTTC. Translating gives CASSLSGSETQYF. The whole variable domain, remainder taken from reference TRBV28 and TRBJ2-5, is DVKVTQSSRYLVKRTGEKVFLECVQDMDHENMFWYRQDPGLGLRLIYFSYDVKMKEKGDIPEGYSVSREKKERFSLILESASTNQTSMYLCASSLSGSETQYFGPGTRLLVL.

The chain employs TRBV10-2 and TRBJ1-2; D is undetermined. V gave up 3 bases and J gave up 6 bases, with 17 bases separating them. The CDR3 runs 15 residues. The germline V gene encodes CDR1 WSHSY and CDR2 SAAADI. CDR3 DNA sequence: TGCGCCAGCAGTGATTTAGACTCCCCGGGAGATGGCTACACCTTC. Protein sequence: CASSDLDSPGDGYTF.

The chain combines TRBV10-3 with TRBJ2-1; a possible D gene is TRBD2 (5 bases). This CDR3 is built from 14 residues. Trimming left V 10 bases short and J 3 bases short, with 16 bases between. The germline V gene has CDR1 ENHRY and CDR2 SYGVKD. In nucleotides, the CDR3 is TGTGCCACACGCACCGGGGTAGACTACAATGAGCAGTTCTTC. This codes for CATRTGVDYNEQFF.

The V and J genes are TRBV5-4 and TRBJ1-1; 9 bases fit TRBD1. The CDR3 loop spans 15 amino acids. The V segment lost 1 base and the J segment 1 base; nucleotides outside the gene matches: 2. The germline V gene encodes CDR1 SGHNT and CDR2 YYREEE (reference sequence). The CDR3, as DNA: TGTGCCAGCAGCTTGAGGGACAGGGAGAACACTGAAGCTTTCTTT. It translates to CASSLRDRENTEAFF.

V and J are TRBV7-2 and TRBJ1-6; D not resolved. Germline CDR1 SGHTA, CDR2 FQGNSA. Between the trimmed V and J ends, which lost 3 bases and 6 bases, there was a span of 15 bases. There are 16 residues in the CDR3. The CDR3 nucleotides read TGTGCCAGCAGCTTCTCCGGGGTAATAGGTAATTCACCCCTCCACTTT. Protein sequence: CASSFSGVIGNSPLHF.

This chain links TRBV5-1 with TRBJ1-1, with no clear D. The germline V and J ends were trimmed by 4 bases and 0 bases, with 16 bases remaining between them. The germline CDR1 and CDR2 sequences are SGHRS and YFSETQ. CDR3 length equals 16 residues. The CDR3 DNA follows: TGCGCCAGCAGCACCCTTGTGACGGGGATGAACACTGAAGCTTTCTTT. Protein: CASSTLVTGMNTEAFF. Using reference TRBV5-1 and TRBJ1-1 for the parts outside the CDR3, the full variable domain is KAGVTQTPRYLIKTRGQQVTLSCSPISGHRSVSWYQQTPGQGLQFLFEYFSETQRNKGNFPGRFSGRQFSNSRSEMNVSTLELGDSALYLCASSTLVTGMNTEAFFGQGTRLTVV.

The rearrangement uses TRBV20-1 and TRBJ1-1; D gene uncertain. The V end lost 3 bases, the J end lost 6 bases, and 8 bases lay between the germline ends. This CDR3 spans 11 amino acids. The germline CDR1 and CDR2 sequences are DFQATT and SNEGSKA (reference sequence). Written as DNA, the CDR3 is TGCAGTGCTAGCAAACACCCTGAAGCTTTCTTT. The encoded protein is CSASKHPEAFF.

The V gene is TRBV9, the J gene TRBJ1-2; 9 bases align to TRBD1. Unmatched junction bases numbered 15, after V lost 2 bases and J lost 4 bases. The CDR3 is 18 amino acids. Germline loops: CDR1 SGDLS, CDR2 YYNGEE. The CDR3 region is CASSVQGGQGIGSYGYTF. As DNA, the CDR3 is TGTGCCAGCAGCGTGCAAGGGGGACAGGGAATCGGTAGCTATGGCTACACCTTC.

This chain connects TRBV18 to TRBJ1-5; 10 nucleotides agree with TRBD1. Germline V gene data show CDR1 as KGHSH and CDR2 as LQKENI. This CDR3 comprises 15 residues. Trimming cost V 6 bases and J 7 bases; bases outside gene matches: 9. CDR3 sequence: CASSTGTGVRQPQHF. DNA for the CDR3: TGTGCCAGCTCTACCGGGACAGGGGTGAGACAGCCCCAGCATTTT.

The rearrangement links TRBV15 to TRBJ2-3; 16 nucleotides match TRBD2. Germline CDR1 and CDR2: LNHNV and YYDKDF (reference sequence). The V gene end was trimmed by 3 bases and the J gene end by 4 bases; junction bases not matched to a gene: 4. There are 17 residues in the CDR3. CDR3 amino acids: CATSRGTSGGAPDTQYF. CDR3 sequence (DNA): TGTGCCACCAGCAGGGGGACTAGCGGGGGGGCCCCAGATACGCAGTATTTT. Full variable domain (outside the CDR3, taken from reference TRBV15 and TRBJ2-3): DAMVIQNPRYQVTQFGKPVTLSCSQTLNHNVMYWYQQKSSQAPKLLFHYYDKDFNNEADTPDNFQSRRPNTSFCFLDIRSPGLGDTAMYLCATSRGTSGGAPDTQYFGPGTRLTVL.

This sequence joins TRBV5-1 and TRBJ1-1, with a possible D match to TRBD1 (6 bases). The CDR3 contains 15 residues. Trimming removed 6 bases from V and 2 bases from J, with 17 bases in between. The V gene's germline CDR1 is SGHRS and CDR2 YFSETQ. DNA of the CDR3: TGCGCCAGCACTTCGGGGGGCACTATTAACACTGAAGCTTTCTTT. Its translation is CASTSGGTINTEAFF.

V is TRBV10-1 and J is TRBJ2-3; D is uncertain. The CDR3 runs 12 residues. V was trimmed by 4 bases and J by 3 bases, leaving 5 bases between them. The V gene's germline CDR1 is WNHNN and CDR2 SYGVQD (reference sequence). The CDR3 protein is CASSAPTDTQYF. In DNA, the CDR3 is TGCGCCAGCAGTGCTCCGACAGATACGCAGTATTTT.

The V call is TRBV7-6, the J call TRBJ1-5; D gene uncertain. Looked up from germline, CDR1 is SGHVS and CDR2 is FNYEAQ. The CDR3 extends over 12 amino acids. V lost 2 bases and J 6 bases, leaving 5 bases between the germline ends. The CDR3 DNA follows: TGTGCCAGCAGCTTACCCTTTCAGCCCCAGCATTTT. It codes for CASSLPFQPQHF.

The chain joins TRBV23-1 to TRBJ1-3, with unresolved D. TRBV23-1 is classed as an ORF, of uncertain function. The CDR3 is 14 residues long. V shed 2 bases and J shed 5 bases, with 10 bases lying between them. This CDR3 reads CASSQAAGRNTIYF. The CDR3 coding sequence is TGCGCCAGCAGTCAAGCGGCGGGAAGAAACACCATATATTTT.

This clone occurred a few times. The chain is built from TRBV27 and TRBJ2-5; 8 bases are a match to TRBD1. Looked up from germline, CDR1 is MNHEY and CDR2 is SMNVEV (reference sequence). The trim removed 7 bases at V and 11 bases at J, leaving 15 bases unmatched. The CDR3 totals 14 residues. This chain's CDR3 is CASKGQASTREQYF. The CDR3 DNA follows: TGTGCCAGCAAGGGACAGGCGTCAACAAGGGAGCAGTACTTC.

This clone was detected a few times. The chain carries TRBV12-5 and TRBJ2-3, with TRBD1 identical over 10 bases. J lost 13 bases, V lost 4 bases, and 8 bases had no gene match. This CDR3 is 13 amino acids long. Per germline, CDR1 LGHNT and CDR2 FRNRAP. The CDR3 region is CASGYKRDRGKYF. The CDR3 DNA is TGTGCTAGTGGTTATAAACGGGACAGGGGTAAGTATTTT.

The chain joins TRBV4-1 to TRBJ1-1; TRBD1 is a possible D gene (5 bases). Between the trimmed V and J ends, which lost 1 base and 5 bases, there was a span of 8 bases. In germline, CDR1 is MGHRA, CDR2 YSYEKL. This CDR3 has 13 amino acids. CDR3 nucleotide sequence: TGCGCCAGCAGCCAAGGCAGGGCGACTGAAGCTTTCTTT. Its translation is CASSQGRATEAFF.

This sequence joins TRBV5-1 and TRBJ1-1; D is possibly TRBD1 (5 bases). The V and J ends lost 0 bases and 8 bases respectively, with 5 bases between them. Germline loops: CDR1 SGHRS, CDR2 YFSETQ. The CDR3 is made up of 11 amino acids. The CDR3 sequence is CASSLEGEAFF. For the CDR3, the DNA is TGCGCCAGCAGCTTGGAGGGGGAAGCTTTCTTT.

This clone has a handful of counts. The chain joins TRBV30 to TRBJ2-3, with 8 bases lining up with TRBD2. The CDR3 runs to 14 residues. Unmatched junction bases numbered 5, after V lost 0 bases and J lost 6 bases. The germline CDR1 and CDR2 sequences are GTSNPN and SVGIG (reference sequence). Here the CDR3 reads CAWSVLQRGDTQYF. CDR3 coding DNA: TGTGCCTGGAGTGTACTCCAGCGGGGGGATACGCAGTATTTT.

This clone is medium-sized within its sample. The chain couples TRBV5-1 to TRBJ2-1; 8 bases line up with TRBD2. CDR1 and CDR2 from the germline V gene are SGHRS and YFSETQ. V gave up 0 bases and J gave up 9 bases; unmatched junction bases: 11. CDR3 length: 16 amino acids. DNA of the CDR3: TGCGCCAGCAGCTTGGATCCAGCGGGGGCAACAGGTGAGCAGTTCTTC. This encodes CASSLDPAGATGEQFF.

This sequence joins TRBV19 and TRBJ2-7; TRBD1 matches at 7 bases. There are 15 residues in the CDR3. Per germline, CDR1 LNHDA and CDR2 SQIVND (reference sequence). V shed 5 bases, J shed 5 bases, and the junction held 12 bases outside the gene matches. CDR3 sequence (DNA): TGTGCCAGTAGTCCCCGAGACAGGGCTATCCACGAGCAGTACTTC. This codes for CASSPRDRAIHEQYF.

This clone showed up just a few times. V usage is TRBV28 and J usage is TRBJ1-4; maybe TRBD1 (5 bases). Deletions cut 9 bases from V and 5 bases from J, with 16 bases between. Germline values: CDR1 MDHEN, CDR2 SYDVKM. The CDR3 contains 14 residues. The DNA for the CDR3 is TGTGCCAGTATGTCCGGGACTTCAAATGAAAAACTGTTTTTT. Translated, it gives CASMSGTSNEKLFF.